These 5 T cell receptor beta chains were sequenced from one sample in a study of T cell changes during pregnancy in multiple sclerosis. Only in-frame clones appear in the TCRdb table, and some are missing; sequencing was by immunoSEQ multiplex PCR. The sample has 65,000 to 75,000 clones; just under 95% are singletons. Sequenced material: peripheral blood, taken after pregnancy. The receptor source for this set is a female donor in good health, enrolled as a control in a pregnancy study.

This clone was counted a single time. This rearrangement joins TRBV27 to TRBJ2-5, with 12 bases matching TRBD1. V shed 5 bases and J 4 bases; nucleotides not matched to a gene: 5. This CDR3 is 15 amino acids long. Germline V CDR1 and CDR2: MNHEY, SMNVEV (reference sequence). In DNA form, the CDR3 reads TGTGCCAGCAGTCCCGGGGACAGGGGGCTAGAGACCCAGTACTTC. It is translated as CASSPGDRGLETQYF.

The chain is built from TRBV15 and TRBJ1-5; D is ambiguous. Germline loops: CDR1 LNHNV, CDR2 YYDKDF (reference sequence). The CDR3 is made up of 13 amino acids. Trimming removed 1 base from V and 2 bases from J, with 3 bases in between. CDR3 loop: CATSRGGNQPQHF. CDR3 DNA sequence: TGTGCCACCAGCAGAGGAGGCAATCAGCCCCAGCATTTT.

This chain uses TRBV29-1 with TRBJ1-1; D is unclear. In germline, CDR1 is SQVTM, CDR2 ANQGSEA. CDR3 size: 13 residues. The ends were cut back, 2 bases at V and 5 bases at J, with 12 bases in the middle. The CDR3 is CSVEWGEGTEAFF. Written as DNA, the CDR3 is TGCAGCGTTGAATGGGGAGAAGGAACTGAAGCTTTCTTT.

The CDR3 nucleotides read TGTGCCAGCAGTGAAGGTGACAGGGGGCACGACACTGAAGCTTTCTTT. It is translated as CASSEGDRGHDTEAFF. The chain has TRBV2 and TRBJ1-1, with 10 positions matching TRBD1. Germline loops: CDR1 SNHLY, CDR2 FYNNEI. The CDR3 loop spans 16 amino acids. Germline trimming cut 1 base from V and 3 bases from J; bases unmatched to any gene: 5.

V gene TRBV4-1 combines with J gene TRBJ2-7, with no clear D. Deletions cut 0 bases from V and 6 bases from J, with 9 bases between. From germline, CDR1 is MGHRA and CDR2 YSYEKL. The CDR3 length is 13 residues. The CDR3 protein is CASSQDIPVEQYF. DNA for the CDR3: TGCGCCAGCAGCCAAGATATACCAGTCGAGCAGTACTTC.